The TCR beta chain under discussion was sequenced for a study of T cell responses to AZD1222 COVID-19 vaccine. Study-wide results and caveats: AZD1222 recipients seropositive at baseline numbered only five or six. Two AZD1222 administrations were followed by greater Spike-specific TCR breadth and depth. Among vaccine-associated CD4 TCRs, coverage spanned spike, with dominance at 160-218 and 743-854. The sample set comprised mostly white British donors with more females, and clonal diversity was possibly underestimated.

For this clone: As yet, its antigen is unknown.

Per the germline V gene, CDR1 is LGHNA and CDR2 is YSLEER. The CDR3 is 16 amino acids. V was clipped by 0 bases and J by 7 bases, with 18 bases between them. The data were produced by immunoSEQ multiplex PCR, yet TCRdb's version contains in-frame clones alone and is incomplete. The table has tens of thousands of clones, around 89% seen once. This clonotype was sampled from an adult in good health. The V call is TRBV4-3, the J call TRBJ1-2; tentative D call: TRBD1 (5 bases). Material: peripheral blood, obtained on day 0 of MenACWY control vaccination. The CDR3 region is CASSQDGGGLAGGYTF. CDR3 nucleotide sequence: TGCGCCAGCAGCCAAGATGGGGGGGGTCTTGCTGGTGGCTACACCTTC.